The next 9 T cell receptor beta chains were all read from a single sample in a study of T cells in Graves' hyperthyroidism and ophthalmopathy. RNA transcripts yielded amplified TCR beta CDR3 regions. A set of HTBI primers served as the primers for a first-round RT-PCR of the TCR CDR3. TCRdb used MiXCR to reprocess the multiplex PCR reads, holding one entry per CDR3 protein. The data show some 690,000 distinct CDR3 sequences, 17% seen once. Sequencing input: blood. The origin of the receptors is a man aged 50 to 59 with Graves' hyperthyroidism.

This clonotype was detected many times. The chain uses TRBV3-1 and TRBJ1-6, with D hard to call. V dropped 5 bases and J dropped 7 bases, with 12 bases sitting between them. This CDR3 has 14 residues. Germline-derived CDR1 and CDR2 are LGHDT and YNNKEL (reference sequence). The CDR3 region has the DNA TGTGCCAGCAGCTATCGACGGTTCAATTCACCCCTCCACTTT. Translating it yields CASSYRRFNSPLHF. Looking up the rest from reference TRBV3-1 and TRBJ1-6 gives the full variable domain: DTAVSQTPKYLVTQMGNDKSIKCEQNLGHDTMYWYKQDSKKFLKIMFSYNNKELIINETVPNRFSPKSPDKAHLNLHINSLELGDSAVYFCASSYRRFNSPLHFGNGTRLTVT.

This chain links TRBV7-3 with TRBJ2-2; the D is unclear. This CDR3 has 19 amino acids. CDR1 is SGHTA and CDR2 is FQGTGA in the germline V gene. V was shortened by 1 base and J by 1 base, with 19 bases between the two germline ends. DNA for the CDR3: TGTGCCAGCAGCTTAATCCTCAGGCGGCCCCCAGAGAACACCGGGGAGCTGTTTTTT. It yields the protein CASSLILRRPPENTGELFF.

This clonotype has just a few counts. V is TRBV18 and J is TRBJ2-7; D gene uncertain. The germline V and J ends were trimmed by 2 bases and 2 bases, with 4 bases remaining between them. Germline-derived CDR1 and CDR2 are KGHSH and LQKENI. The CDR3 length is 12 residues. The DNA of the CDR3 is TGTGCCAGCTCACCAATGACCTACGAGCAGTACTTC. Protein sequence: CASSPMTYEQYF.

This clonotype was detected a few times. In DNA, the CDR3 is TGTGCCAGTAGAACGGTAGCGGGAGGAAACAATGAGCAGTTCTTC. This encodes CASRTVAGGNNEQFF. This chain joins TRBV30 and TRBJ2-1, with TRBD2 matching 10 bases. Germline values: CDR1 GTSNPN, CDR2 SVGIG (reference sequence). V trimming: 8 bases; J trimming: 5 bases; junction bases outside the gene matches: 12. The CDR3 totals 15 residues.

This clonotype was detected a few times. The genes are TRBV30 and TRBJ2-2; D is ambiguous. CDR1 and CDR2 (germline): GTSNPN, SVGIG (reference sequence). With 1 base removed from V and 0 bases from J, the gap between germline ends came to 15 bases. This CDR3 contains 17 residues. This CDR3 is CAWSGVSIDANTGELFF. Here the CDR3 DNA reads TGTGCCTGGAGTGGGGTCTCAATCGACGCGAACACCGGGGAGCTGTTTTTT.

The sample holds many counts of this clonotype. CDR3 region: CSANGGMSSYEQYF. The CDR3 DNA reads as TGCAGTGCTAACGGCGGGATGAGTTCCTACGAGCAGTACTTC. The chain recombines TRBV20-1 with TRBJ2-7, with D possibly TRBD2 on 6 matching bases. The germline gives CDR1 DFQATT, CDR2 SNEGSKA (reference sequence). Trimming took 4 bases from V and 1 from J, leaving 14 bases between them. This CDR3 comprises 14 residues.

The rearrangement links TRBV4-3 to TRBJ2-5; 9 nucleotides match TRBD2. Germline CDR1 reads LGHNA; CDR2 reads YSLEER. The junction had 7 bases not matched to a gene; V was cut back by 3 bases and J by 5 bases. This CDR3 has 15 amino acids. The CDR3 sequence: CASSHIAGEGETQYF. CDR3 DNA sequence: TGCGCCAGCAGCCATATAGCGGGAGAAGGGGAGACCCAGTACTTC.

This clonotype showed up many times. The chain employs TRBV29-1 and TRBJ2-1, with 9 bases identical to TRBD2. The germline V gene has CDR1 SQVTM and CDR2 ANQGSEA. J gave up 8 bases and V 7 bases, and 12 bases lay outside the gene matches. The CDR3 loop spans 14 amino acids. This chain's CDR3 is CSAIWAGGPDEQFF. Written as DNA, the CDR3 is TGCAGCGCAATCTGGGCGGGAGGGCCAGATGAGCAGTTCTTC.

This clonotype has a count of ten or more. The chain joins TRBV5-1 to TRBJ2-7; D is possibly TRBD1 (5 bases). Germline V gene data show CDR1 as SGHRS and CDR2 as YFSETQ. Trimming cost V 0 bases and J 3 bases, with 10 bases left between them. CDR3 length: 14 residues. CDR3: CASSLVGDYYEQYF. CDR3 nucleotides: TGCGCCAGCAGCTTGGTAGGGGATTACTACGAGCAGTACTTC.